These 9 T cell receptor beta chains originate from one sample sequenced in a study of technical replicates of blood from a handful of donors. The assay was immunoSEQ multiplex PCR, and TCRdb's table has in-frame clones only and misses some. In the table there are approximately 75,000 clones, 95% to 97% of which are singletons. Input material: T cells isolated from PBMCs. These receptors were obtained from a human donor in good health.

The chain recombines TRBV28 with TRBJ1-5; 9 bases line up with TRBD1. Per germline, CDR1 MDHEN and CDR2 SYDVKM. The CDR3 sequence is 15 residues long. The V gene end was trimmed by 7 bases and the J gene end by 6 bases; junction bases not matched to a gene: 10. The CDR3 here is CASTLDRGSRQPQHF. The DNA of the CDR3 is TGTGCCAGCACTCTTGACAGGGGGTCGCGTCAGCCCCAGCATTTT.

V is TRBV4-1 and J is TRBJ2-1; 7 bases line up with TRBD2. After removal of 4 bases from V and 9 bases from J, the junction contained 15 bases not matched to a gene. The germline gives CDR1 MGHRA, CDR2 YSYEKL. CDR3 length: 16 residues. The CDR3 loop reads CASSLGPAGDSTEQFF. As DNA, the CDR3 is TGCGCCAGCAGCCTTGGACCCGCGGGAGATAGTACTGAGCAGTTCTTC.

This chain joins TRBV11-2 and TRBJ2-7, with TRBD2 matching 7 bases. This CDR3 comprises 17 residues. Germline V gene sequence: CDR1 SGHAT, CDR2 FQNNGV. V was pared by 4 bases and J by 3 bases, with 15 bases of the junction left unmatched. In DNA, the CDR3 is TGTGCCAGCAGCTCCTTTAAAGGGGTAGCGGGCCTCTACGAGCAGTACTTC. Translated, it gives CASSSFKGVAGLYEQYF.

This clone was counted once. The rearrangement joins TRBV15 to TRBJ1-3; tentatively, D is TRBD1 (6 bases). V was cut by 0 bases and J by 0 bases, with 12 bases left in between. This CDR3 comprises 17 residues. The germline gives CDR1 LNHNV, CDR2 YYDKDF (reference sequence). The CDR3 reads CATSRDAGASSGNTIYF. Here the CDR3 DNA reads TGTGCCACCAGCAGAGATGCAGGGGCCTCCTCTGGAAACACCATATATTTT.

The chain joins TRBV4-1 to TRBJ1-1; weak D call: TRBD1 (5 bases). In germline, CDR1 is MGHRA, CDR2 YSYEKL. The germline V and J ends were trimmed by 1 base and 1 base, with 10 bases remaining between them. CDR3 length: 15 residues. This chain's CDR3 is CASSQGDLGNTEAFF. The CDR3 bases are TGCGCCAGCAGCCAAGGGGACTTGGGGAACACTGAAGCTTTCTTT.

The chain uses TRBV28 and TRBJ1-2; D not resolved. Per the germline V gene, CDR1 is MDHEN and CDR2 is SYDVKM. The CDR3 extends over 17 amino acids. Deletions cut 4 bases from V and 1 base from J, with 19 bases between. This CDR3 is CASSSGSVPDLNYGYTF. In nucleotides, the CDR3 is TGTGCCAGCAGTTCAGGCTCCGTACCCGATCTTAACTATGGCTACACCTTC.

The chain uses TRBV6-1 and TRBJ2-7; 9 nucleotides line up with TRBD1. This CDR3 contains 14 residues. V shed 5 bases, J shed 6 bases, and the junction held 8 bases outside the gene matches. Germline loops: CDR1 MNHNS, CDR2 SASEGT. In DNA form, the CDR3 reads TGTGCCAGCAGTTTGACCGGGACAGGGTCCGAGCAGTACTTC. Protein sequence: CASSLTGTGSEQYF.

This chain joins TRBV4-1 and TRBJ2-7; weak D call: TRBD2 (5 bases). CDR1 and CDR2 from the germline V gene are MGHRA and YSYEKL. This CDR3 comprises 16 residues. V lost 3 bases, J lost 0 bases, and 15 bases lay in between. CDR3 residues: CASSQQREVPSYEQYF. The CDR3 nucleotides are TGCGCCAGCAGCCAGCAACGGGAAGTCCCCTCCTACGAGCAGTACTTC.

This clone came up once. The V gene is TRBV7-2, the J gene TRBJ2-1, with 12 bases aligning to TRBD2. The germline V gene has CDR1 SGHTA and CDR2 FQGNSA. With V trimmed by 5 bases and J by 5 bases, 7 bases remained unmatched. The CDR3 spans 16 residues. The CDR3 protein is CASSPSLAGGHNEQFF. CDR3 nucleotides: TGTGCCAGCAGCCCCTCACTAGCGGGAGGTCACAATGAGCAGTTCTTC.